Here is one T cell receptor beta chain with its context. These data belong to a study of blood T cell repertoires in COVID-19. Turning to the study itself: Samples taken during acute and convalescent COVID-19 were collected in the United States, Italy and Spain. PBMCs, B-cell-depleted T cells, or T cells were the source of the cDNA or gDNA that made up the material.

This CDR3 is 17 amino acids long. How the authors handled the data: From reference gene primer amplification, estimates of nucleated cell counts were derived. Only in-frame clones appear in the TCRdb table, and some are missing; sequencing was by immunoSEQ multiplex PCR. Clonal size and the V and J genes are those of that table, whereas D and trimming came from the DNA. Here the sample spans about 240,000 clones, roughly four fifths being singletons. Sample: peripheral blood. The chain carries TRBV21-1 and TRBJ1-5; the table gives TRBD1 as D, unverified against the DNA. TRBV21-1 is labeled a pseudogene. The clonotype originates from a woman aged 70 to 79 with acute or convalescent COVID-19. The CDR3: CASSKASRGQNNQPQHF. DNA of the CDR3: TGTGCCAGCAGCAAAGCTAGCCGAGGACAGAACAATCAGCCCCAGCATTTT.